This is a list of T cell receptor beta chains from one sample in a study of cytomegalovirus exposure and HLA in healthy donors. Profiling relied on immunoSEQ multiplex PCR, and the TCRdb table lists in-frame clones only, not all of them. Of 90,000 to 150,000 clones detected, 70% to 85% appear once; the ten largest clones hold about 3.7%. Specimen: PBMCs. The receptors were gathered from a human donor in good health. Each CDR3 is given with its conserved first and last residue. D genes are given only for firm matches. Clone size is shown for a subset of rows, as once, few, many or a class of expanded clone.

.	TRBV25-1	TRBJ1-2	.	CASSERESERWGYTF	TGTGCCAGCAGTGAACGGGAGTCCGAGCGCTGGGGCTACACCTTC
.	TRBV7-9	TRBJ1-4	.	CSSSLAGLLLEGEKLFF	TGTTCCAGCAGCTTAGCGGGACTACTCCTCGAGGGTGAAAAACTGTTTTTT
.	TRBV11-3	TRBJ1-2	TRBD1	CASSNRDRGPASYGYTF	TGTGCCAGCAGCAACCGGGACAGGGGTCCTGCAAGTTATGGCTACACCTTC
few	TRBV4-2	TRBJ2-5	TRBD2	CASSPGTTKETQYF	TGTGCCAGCAGCCCCGGGACTACGAAAGAGACCCAGTACTTC
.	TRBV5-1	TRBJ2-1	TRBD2	CASSLTSGRSSSYNEQFF	TGCGCCAGCAGCTTGACTAGCGGGAGGTCGAGCTCCTACAATGAGCAGTTCTTC
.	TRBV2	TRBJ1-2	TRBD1	CASKSDRVGGYTF	TGTGCCAGCAAGTCGGACAGGGTAGGCGGCTACACCTTC
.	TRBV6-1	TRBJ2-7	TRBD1	CAQSKPGQNSYEQYF	TGTGCCCAGAGTAAACCGGGACAGAACTCCTACGAGCAGTACTTC
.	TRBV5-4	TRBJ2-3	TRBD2	CASRPSGRVTDTQYF	TGTGCCAGCAGACCTAGCGGGAGGGTTACAGATACGCAGTATTTT
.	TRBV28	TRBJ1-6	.	CASTPRDRYLPLHF	TGTGCCAGCACCCCGAGAGACAGGTACCTGCCCCTCCACTTT
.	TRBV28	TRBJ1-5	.	CASSLRDTLNQPQHF	TGTGCCAGCAGTTTACGGGACACTCTCAATCAGCCCCAGCATTTT
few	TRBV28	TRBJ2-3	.	CASSAKSLWDTQYF	TGTGCCAGCAGTGCTAAATCCCTCTGGGATACGCAGTATTTT
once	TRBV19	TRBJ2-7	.	CASSTTGSSYEQYF	TGTGCCAGTAGTACTACAGGTAGCTCCTACGAGCAGTACTTC
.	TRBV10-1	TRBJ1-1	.	CASSGGGTNTEAFF	TGCGCCAGCAGTGGGGGAGGTACGAACACCGAAGCTTTCTTT
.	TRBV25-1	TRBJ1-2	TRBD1	CASSNPGTDPYGYTF	TGTGCCAGCAGTAATCCCGGGACAGACCCCTATGGCTACACCTTC
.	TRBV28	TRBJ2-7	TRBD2	CASSYLASHGLDGEQYF	TGTGCCAGCAGTTACTTAGCCTCCCACGGACTAGATGGCGAGCAGTACTTC
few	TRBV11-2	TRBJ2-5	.	CASSPQASHLETQYF	TGTGCCAGCAGCCCCCAGGCGTCGCATTTAGAGACCCAGTACTTC
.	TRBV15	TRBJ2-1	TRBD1	CATSRGLRDRGNEQFF	TGTGCCACCAGCAGGGGGCTCCGGGACAGGGGGAATGAGCAGTTCTTC
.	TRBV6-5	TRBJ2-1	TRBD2	CASTLSGSSYNEQFF	TGTGCCAGCACCCTTAGCGGGAGTTCCTACAATGAGCAGTTCTTC
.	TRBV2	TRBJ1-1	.	CASSRDTFLNTEAFF	TGTGCCAGCAGTCGGGACACCTTTCTGAACACTGAAGCTTTCTTT
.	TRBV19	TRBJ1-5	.	CASSMTVLQPQHF	TGTGCCAGTAGTATGACAGTTCTTCAGCCCCAGCATTTT
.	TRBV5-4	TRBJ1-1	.	CASSSQVLNTEAFF	TGTGCCAGCAGCTCGCAGGTCTTGAACACTGAAGCTTTCTTT
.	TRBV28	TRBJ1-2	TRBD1	CASSGTGTYGYTF	TGTGCCAGCAGTGGGACAGGGACCTATGGCTACACCTTC
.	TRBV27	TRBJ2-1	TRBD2	CASSPIAGSSYNEQFF	TGTGCCAGCAGCCCCATAGCGGGTAGCTCCTACAATGAGCAGTTCTTC
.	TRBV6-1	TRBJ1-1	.	CASSEWGAEAFF	TGTGCCAGCAGTGAATGGGGGGCTGAAGCTTTCTTT
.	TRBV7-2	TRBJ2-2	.	CASSLAQTGELFF	TGTGCCAGCAGCTTAGCACAAACCGGGGAGCTGTTTTTT
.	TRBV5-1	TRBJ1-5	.	CASSSRLTPTSNQPQHF	TGCGCCAGCAGCTCACGACTAACCCCAACTAGCAATCAGCCCCAGCATTTT
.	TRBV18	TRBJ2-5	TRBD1	CASCSRNPGTEETQYF	TGTGCCAGCTGCTCAAGAAACCCCGGGACAGAGGAGACCCAGTACTTC
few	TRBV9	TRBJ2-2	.	CASRQGGGNTGELFF	TGTGCCAGCAGGCAGGGGGGCGGGAACACCGGGGAGCTGTTTTTT
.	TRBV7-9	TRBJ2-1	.	CASNSGFNIEQFF	TGTGCCAGCAACAGCGGTTTTAACATTGAGCAGTTCTTC
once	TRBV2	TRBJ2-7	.	CASRLGTVYEQYF	TGTGCCAGCAGGCTGGGGACTGTTTACGAGCAGTACTTC
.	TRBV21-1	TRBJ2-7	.	CASSKKRGTHYEQYF	TGTGCCAGCAGCAAAAAGCGGGGGACTCACTACGAGCAGTACTTC
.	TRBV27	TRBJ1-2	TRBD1	CASSLGTGGGYTF	TGTGCCAGCAGTTTAGGGACAGGGGGAGGCTACACCTTC
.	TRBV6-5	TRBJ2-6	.	CASDRFSGANVLTF	TGTGCCTCAGACAGGTTTTCTGGGGCCAACGTCCTGACTTTC
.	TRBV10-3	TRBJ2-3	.	CAISQGQTDTQYF	TGTGCCATCAGCCAGGGGCAAACAGATACGCAGTATTTT
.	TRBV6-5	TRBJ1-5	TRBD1	CASSRQGGVGQPQHF	TGTGCCAGCAGCCGACAGGGTGGAGTGGGACAGCCCCAGCATTTT
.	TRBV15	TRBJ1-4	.	CATSRVGTFNEKLFF	TGTGCCACCAGCAGAGTCGGGACATTTAATGAAAAACTGTTTTTT
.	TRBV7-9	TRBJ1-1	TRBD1	CASRAGTGGKDTEAFF	TGTGCCAGCAGGGCCGGGACAGGGGGCAAGGACACTGAAGCTTTCTTT
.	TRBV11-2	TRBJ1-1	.	CASSFGPRADITEAFF	TGTGCCAGCAGCTTCGGCCCTCGGGCGGACATCACTGAAGCTTTCTTT
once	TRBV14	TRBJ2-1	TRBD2	CASSQQAGTKGNEQFF	TGTGCCAGCAGCCAGCAAGCCGGGACTAAGGGTAATGAGCAGTTCTTC
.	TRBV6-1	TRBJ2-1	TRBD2	CASSDRGLAGGEQFF	TGTGCCAGCAGTGATCGAGGACTAGCGGGAGGTGAGCAGTTCTTC
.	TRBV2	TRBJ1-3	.	CASSSEAVSGNTIYF	TGTGCCAGCAGCTCTGAGGCGGTCTCTGGAAACACCATATATTTT
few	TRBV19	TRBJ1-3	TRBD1	CASMGTGAGNTIYF	TGTGCCAGTATGGGGACAGGGGCTGGAAACACCATATATTTT
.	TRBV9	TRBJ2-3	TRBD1	CASSSRDRSSTDTQYF	TGTGCCAGCAGCTCGAGGGACAGGTCTAGCACAGATACGCAGTATTTT
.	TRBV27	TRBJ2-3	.	CASSSPLLSQYF	TGTGCCAGCAGTTCCCCACTACTTTCGCAGTATTTT
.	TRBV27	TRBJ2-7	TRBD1	CASSRGQGNSGVSYEQYF	TGTGCCAGCAGTAGGGGACAGGGGAATAGCGGGGTTTCCTACGAGCAGTACTTC
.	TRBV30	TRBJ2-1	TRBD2	CAWSVVRGTSGYNEQFF	TGTGCCTGGAGTGTGGTCCGAGGGACTAGCGGGTACAATGAGCAGTTCTTC